Presented here are 11 T cell receptor beta chains from one specimen sequenced in a study of T cell changes during pregnancy in multiple sclerosis. Data came from immunoSEQ multiplex PCR; TCRdb stores just in-frame clones and leaves some out. The table includes about 39,000 clones, around nine tenths detected once. Sequencing used CD4+ T cells from peripheral blood mononuclear cells, obtained in the third trimester of pregnancy. The receptors were sampled from a female donor in good health, enrolled as a control in a pregnancy study.

The chain combines TRBV29-1 with TRBJ1-2; weak D call: TRBD1 (5 bases). This CDR3 spans 13 amino acids. The germline V gene encodes CDR1 SQVTM and CDR2 ANQGSEA. Trimming stripped 3 bases from V and 3 bases from J, with 11 bases between. The CDR3 reads CSVDDPRDYGYTF. Written as DNA, the CDR3 is TGCAGCGTTGATGACCCCAGGGACTATGGCTACACCTTC.

The sample holds one count of this clone. The V and J genes are TRBV13 and TRBJ2-1, with 8 bases fitting TRBD2. CDR1 PRHDT and CDR2 FYEKMQ come from the germline V gene (reference sequence). CDR3 length: 17 amino acids. With V trimmed by 5 bases and J by 9 bases, 18 bases remained unmatched. The CDR3 nucleotides read TGTGCCAGCAGCCAGTGGACTAGCCTGGCCCATATGGGTGAGCAGTTCTTC. It codes for CASSQWTSLAHMGEQFF.

The rearrangement uses TRBV28 and TRBJ2-5; tentatively, D is TRBD1 (5 bases). Germline loops: CDR1 MDHEN, CDR2 SYDVKM. The CDR3 has 15 amino acids. V lost 7 bases and J 4 bases, leaving 19 bases between the germline ends. CDR3 loop: CASNLPLAGIETQYF. The CDR3 DNA sequence: TGTGCCAGCAACCTACCCCTGGCAGGGATAGAGACCCAGTACTTC.

The V gene is TRBV18, the J gene TRBJ2-7; 9 bases are shared with TRBD1. Germline V gene data show CDR1 as KGHSH and CDR2 as LQKENI. V was clipped by 4 bases and J by 3 bases; unmatched bases: 7. This CDR3 has 15 residues. Here the CDR3 DNA reads TGTGCCAGCTCACGGACCGGGACAGGGAGCTACGAGCAGTACTTC. Its translation: CASSRTGTGSYEQYF.

This clone was observed a single time. V is TRBV6-6 and J is TRBJ1-3; unclear D gene. Deletions cut 7 bases from V and 0 bases from J, with 13 bases between. Germline CDR1 reads MNHNY; CDR2 reads SVGAGI (reference sequence). This CDR3 has 15 amino acids. The CDR3 loop is CASTRDGYSGNTIYF. DNA for the CDR3: TGTGCCAGCACTCGGGATGGGTACTCTGGAAACACCATATATTTT.

The chain has TRBV5-1 and TRBJ1-1; D is undetermined. The germline V and J ends were trimmed by 0 bases and 5 bases, with 17 bases remaining between them. The CDR3 is 16 residues long. Germline V CDR1 and CDR2: SGHRS, YFSETQ. The CDR3 reads CASSLEILRGATEAFF. In DNA, the CDR3 is TGCGCCAGCAGCTTGGAGATCTTGCGGGGTGCGACTGAAGCTTTCTTT.

The rearrangement links TRBV30 to TRBJ1-2, with D tentatively TRBD1 (5 bases). This CDR3 is built from 15 residues. Trimming took 5 bases from V and 1 from J, leaving 17 bases between them. Germline CDR1 reads GTSNPN; CDR2 reads SVGIG (reference sequence). The CDR3 nucleotides are TGTGCCTGGGGGGGGGTTTCAGAAATTAACTATGGCTACACCTTC. Translation: CAWGGVSEINYGYTF. The full variable domain, rest sourced from reference TRBV30 and TRBJ1-2, is SQTIHQWPATLVQPVGSPLSLECTVEGTSNPNLYWYRQAAGRGLQLLFYSVGIGQISSEVPQNLSASRPQDRQFILSSKKLLLSDSGFYLCAWGGVSEINYGYTFGSGTRLTVV.

The CDR3 region is CASSLGAQYGYTF. CDR3 DNA sequence: TGTGCCAGCAGCTTGGGGGCCCAGTATGGCTACACCTTC. This chain uses TRBV5-4 with TRBJ1-2; D gene ambiguous. CDR1 and CDR2 (germline): SGHNT, YYREEE (reference sequence). V was clipped by 0 bases and J by 5 bases, with 8 bases between them. The CDR3 has 13 residues.

CDR3 region: CASSILPENTEAFF. The CDR3 DNA is TGTGCCAGTAGTATCCTACCCGAGAACACTGAAGCTTTCTTT. This rearrangement joins TRBV19 to TRBJ1-1; D not certain. V lost 3 bases, J lost 1 base, and 9 bases lay in between. Germline V gene lookup returns CDR1 LNHDA and CDR2 SQIVND (reference sequence). There are 14 residues in the CDR3.

This clone has just one count. The rearrangement uses TRBV18 and TRBJ2-6; D possibly corresponds to TRBD1 (6 bases). Germline CDR1 reads KGHSH; CDR2 reads LQKENI. The CDR3 consists of 14 residues. V lost 6 bases, J lost 4 bases, and 10 bases lay in between. CDR3 DNA sequence: TGTGCCAGCTCCGGACAGCCAGGGGCCAACGTCCTGACTTTC. It encodes CASSGQPGANVLTF.

The chain has TRBV7-9 and TRBJ1-2; D gene ambiguous. The CDR3 sequence is 15 residues long. V lost 3 bases and J lost 2, with 13 bases in between. Germline values: CDR1 SEHNR, CDR2 FQNEAQ (reference sequence). The CDR3 DNA follows: TGTGCCAGCAGCTTTCCGGACGGGGAGAACTATGGCTACACCTTC. This encodes CASSFPDGENYGYTF.